The 21 T cell receptor beta chains listed next were all sequenced from one sample in a study of blood T cell repertoires in COVID-19. TCRdb's table, derived via immunoSEQ multiplex PCR, lists solely in-frame clones and lacks some. The sample has approximately 170,000 clones; 70% to 90% are singletons. Sequencing was performed on peripheral blood. Every receptor here comes from a man aged 80 or over with COVID-19, enrolled during active disease.

The V call is TRBV4-3, the J call TRBJ2-1; TRBD2 agrees at 7 bases. J lost 4 bases, V lost 1 base, and 10 bases had no gene match. Germline V CDR1 and CDR2: LGHNA, YSLEER. The CDR3 is made up of 17 amino acids. This CDR3 reads CASSQGLALARYNEQFF. As DNA, the CDR3 is TGCGCCAGCAGCCAAGGACTAGCTCTTGCTCGATACAATGAGCAGTTCTTC.

The CDR3 DNA reads TGTGCCAGCAGCTTGAGGGGAAGCAATCAGCCCCAGCATTTT. This translates into CASSLRGSNQPQHF. The chain combines TRBV5-8 with TRBJ1-5; TRBD1 might be the D (5 bases). The CDR3 covers 14 residues. The ends were cut back, 1 base at V and 1 base at J, with 6 bases in the middle. The germline V gene encodes CDR1 SGHTS and CDR2 YDEGEE.

The rearrangement links TRBV25-1 to TRBJ2-2, with D perhaps matching TRBD2 (6 bases). The germline V gene encodes CDR1 MGHDK and CDR2 SYGVNS. The CDR3 is 16 amino acids. The germline V and J ends were trimmed by 5 bases and 6 bases, with 19 bases remaining between them. The CDR3 region is CASSTQGDSLSGELFF. The CDR3 coding sequence is TGTGCCAGCAGTACCCAAGGGGACTCACTATCCGGGGAGCTGTTTTTT.

The chain uses TRBV5-6 and TRBJ1-3, with TRBD1 identical over 7 bases. With 6 bases clipped from V and 11 bases from J, the junction kept 11 bases outside the gene matches. The CDR3 runs 13 residues. In germline, CDR1 is SGHDT, CDR2 YYEEEE. DNA of the CDR3: TGTGCCAGCACTAAGGGGGCCCCGAGCTCCATATATTTT. Translating it yields CASTKGAPSSIYF.

This sequence joins TRBV27 and TRBJ2-5, with 8 positions matching TRBD2. The CDR3 spans 16 residues. The ends lost 6 bases at V and 5 bases at J; junction bases unmatched: 14. Germline CDR1 and CDR2: MNHEY and SMNVEV (reference sequence). The DNA of the CDR3 is TGTGCCAGCAGACAATCGCGGGACACGGGAGGGGAGACCCAGTACTTC. Amino acid sequence: CASRQSRDTGGETQYF.

The genes are TRBV28 and TRBJ2-6; 7 bases match TRBD1. The CDR3 sequence is 15 residues long. The germline gives CDR1 MDHEN, CDR2 SYDVKM. V lost 6 bases and J lost 0; bases outside the gene matches: 2. The CDR3 spells CASSWTGSGANVLTF. The DNA for the CDR3 is TGTGCCAGCAGCTGGACAGGCTCTGGGGCCAACGTCCTGACTTTC.

The chain couples TRBV6-5 to TRBJ1-2; D is uncertain. The germline V gene has CDR1 MNHEY and CDR2 SVGAGI. The CDR3 loop spans 16 amino acids. V gave up 0 bases and J gave up 3 bases, with 14 bases separating them. The CDR3: CASSYSDTSKDYGYTF. The CDR3 DNA reads as TGTGCCAGCAGTTACTCCGACACGTCGAAGGACTATGGCTACACCTTC.

The J gene is TRBJ1-2, the V gene TRBV9; possibly TRBD1 for D (6 bases). Germline V gene data show CDR1 as SGDLS and CDR2 as YYNGEE. The CDR3 has 14 amino acids. V lost 4 bases, J lost 7 bases, and 17 bases lay in between. The chain's CDR3 is CASSSQTGPRGYTF. The DNA for the CDR3 is TGTGCCAGCAGCTCACAAACAGGGCCCCGTGGCTACACCTTC.

This clone appeared a single time. V and J are TRBV6-5 and TRBJ2-1; D is unresolved. Germline V gene data show CDR1 as MNHEY and CDR2 as SVGAGI. The CDR3 totals 12 residues. Trimming cost V 6 bases and J 4 bases, with 7 bases left between them. Written as DNA, the CDR3 is TGTGCCAGCAGCAACGGGTACAATGAGCAGTTCTTC. Translation gives CASSNGYNEQFF.

V is TRBV5-6 and J is TRBJ1-1, with D uncertain. This CDR3 has 14 amino acids. Per germline, CDR1 SGHDT and CDR2 YYEEEE. V shed 6 bases and J shed 2 bases, with 14 bases lying between them. CDR3 residues: CASTPDRVNTEAFF. The DNA of the CDR3 is TGTGCCAGCACCCCTGATCGGGTCAACACTGAAGCTTTCTTT. Full variable domain (rest looked up from reference TRBV5-6 and TRBJ1-1): DAGVTQSPTHLIKTRGQQVTLRCSPKSGHDTVSWYQQALGQGPQFIFQYYEEEERQRGNFPDRFSGHQFPNYSSELNVNALLLGDSALYLCASTPDRVNTEAFFGQGTRLTVV.

There are a few counts of this clone. The genes are TRBV6-2 or TRBV6-3 and TRBJ2-3; 7 bases align to TRBD1. The CDR3 runs 14 residues. Germline lookup yields CDR1 MNHEY and CDR2 SVGEGT. V shed 3 bases, J shed 2 bases, and the junction held 2 bases outside the gene matches. The CDR3 spells CASSYGTVTDTQYF. The CDR3 coding sequence is TGTGCCAGCAGTTATGGGACAGTCACAGATACGCAGTATTTT.

This sequence joins TRBV11-2 and TRBJ1-4; tentatively, D is TRBD1 (5 bases). Looked up from germline, CDR1 is SGHAT and CDR2 is FQNNGV. Trimming shortened V by 4 bases and J by 8 bases, and 17 bases separated the two germline ends. CDR3 length equals 15 residues. The CDR3 reads CASSSDQGVWEKLFF. CDR3 DNA sequence: TGTGCCAGCAGCTCCGACCAAGGGGTGTGGGAAAAACTGTTTTTT.

The chain couples TRBV5-5 to TRBJ2-5; D ambiguous. The germline CDR1 and CDR2 sequences are SGHKS and YYEKEE (reference sequence). The CDR3 runs 16 residues. Trimming removed 2 bases at V and 1 base at J, with 15 bases between. CDR3 in DNA: TGTGCCAGCAGCTTTGGTCGCAGGCTGTTCCAAGAGACCCAGTACTTC. It translates to CASSFGRRLFQETQYF.

The chain carries TRBV28 and TRBJ2-3; 7 bases line up with TRBD1. Germline V gene sequence: CDR1 MDHEN, CDR2 SYDVKM. With 7 bases clipped from V and 0 bases from J, the junction kept 4 bases outside the gene matches. CDR3 size: 14 residues. For the CDR3, the DNA is TGTGCCAGCACCAGGGGGTTAAGCACAGATACGCAGTATTTT. The encoded protein is CASTRGLSTDTQYF.

This sequence joins TRBV10-2 and TRBJ1-6; 7 positions match TRBD1. Losses at the gene ends were 8 bases for V and 7 bases for J; bases not matched to a gene: 2. Germline assignment: CDR1 WSHSY and CDR2 SAAADI. This CDR3 spans 12 amino acids. This CDR3 reads CASGDRNSPLHF. CDR3 bases: TGCGCCAGCGGGGACAGAAATTCACCCCTCCACTTT.

V is TRBV29-1 and J is TRBJ1-6; 7 bases agree with TRBD1. Germline V CDR1 and CDR2: SQVTM, ANQGSEA. This CDR3 contains 13 residues. V shed 4 bases and J 7 bases; nucleotides not matched to a gene: 4. The CDR3 region is CSVAQGNNSPLHF. In nucleotides, the CDR3 is TGCAGCGTTGCACAGGGGAACAATTCACCCCTCCACTTT.

This clone was found a few times. V and J are TRBV7-2 and TRBJ2-2, with 8 bases fitting TRBD1. Germline CDR1 reads SGHTA; CDR2 reads FQGNSA. This CDR3 has 15 amino acids. Trimming took 6 bases from V and 4 from J; bases not matched to a gene: 7. CDR3 sequence: CASSPQGAGTGELFF. DNA of the CDR3: TGTGCCAGCAGTCCTCAGGGGGCGGGCACCGGGGAGCTGTTTTTT.

Here the CDR3 DNA reads TGCGCCAGCAGCTTGTCGGGATCTAATGAAAAACTGTTTTTT. It is translated as CASSLSGSNEKLFF. The rearrangement links TRBV5-1 to TRBJ1-4; unclear D gene. Germline CDR1 SGHRS, CDR2 YFSETQ. The V end lost 1 base, the J end lost 3 bases, and 7 bases lay between the germline ends. This CDR3 has 14 residues. The variable domain in full, completed from reference TRBV5-1 and TRBJ1-4, reads KAGVTQTPRYLIKTRGQQVTLSCSPISGHRSVSWYQQTPGQGLQFLFEYFSETQRNKGNFPGRFSGRQFSNSRSEMNVSTLELGDSALYLCASSLSGSNEKLFFGSGTQLSVL.

The genes are TRBV10-2 and TRBJ1-2; weak D call: TRBD1 (6 bases). V was shortened by 0 bases and J by 4 bases, with 18 bases between the two germline ends. The germline V gene encodes CDR1 WSHSY and CDR2 SAAADI. The CDR3 has 17 residues. The CDR3 protein is CASSESEVAGGVYGYTF. DNA of the CDR3: TGCGCCAGCAGTGAGTCGGAGGTGGCGGGGGGCGTCTATGGCTACACCTTC.

This chain joins TRBV19 and TRBJ1-5; TRBD1 might be the D (6 bases). CDR1 is LNHDA and CDR2 is SQIVND in the germline V gene (reference sequence). The CDR3 sequence is 19 residues long. V dropped 7 bases and J dropped 4 bases, with 29 bases sitting between them. CDR3 sequence (DNA): TGTGCCAGTATGTTGCGACAGGTTACAAGTGGCCACGTTAATCAGCCCCAGCATTTT. Its protein product is CASMLRQVTSGHVNQPQHF.

The V gene is TRBV5-4, the J gene TRBJ2-5; D is undetermined. This CDR3 contains 19 residues. Germline V lookup: CDR1 SGHNT, CDR2 YYREEE (reference sequence). Trimming pared 4 bases from V and 0 bases from J, leaving 25 bases between. CDR3 sequence reads: CASSTRLTAASQYQETQYF. CDR3 DNA: TGTGCCAGCAGCACCCGCCTAACAGCAGCTTCCCAGTACCAAGAGACCCAGTACTTC.